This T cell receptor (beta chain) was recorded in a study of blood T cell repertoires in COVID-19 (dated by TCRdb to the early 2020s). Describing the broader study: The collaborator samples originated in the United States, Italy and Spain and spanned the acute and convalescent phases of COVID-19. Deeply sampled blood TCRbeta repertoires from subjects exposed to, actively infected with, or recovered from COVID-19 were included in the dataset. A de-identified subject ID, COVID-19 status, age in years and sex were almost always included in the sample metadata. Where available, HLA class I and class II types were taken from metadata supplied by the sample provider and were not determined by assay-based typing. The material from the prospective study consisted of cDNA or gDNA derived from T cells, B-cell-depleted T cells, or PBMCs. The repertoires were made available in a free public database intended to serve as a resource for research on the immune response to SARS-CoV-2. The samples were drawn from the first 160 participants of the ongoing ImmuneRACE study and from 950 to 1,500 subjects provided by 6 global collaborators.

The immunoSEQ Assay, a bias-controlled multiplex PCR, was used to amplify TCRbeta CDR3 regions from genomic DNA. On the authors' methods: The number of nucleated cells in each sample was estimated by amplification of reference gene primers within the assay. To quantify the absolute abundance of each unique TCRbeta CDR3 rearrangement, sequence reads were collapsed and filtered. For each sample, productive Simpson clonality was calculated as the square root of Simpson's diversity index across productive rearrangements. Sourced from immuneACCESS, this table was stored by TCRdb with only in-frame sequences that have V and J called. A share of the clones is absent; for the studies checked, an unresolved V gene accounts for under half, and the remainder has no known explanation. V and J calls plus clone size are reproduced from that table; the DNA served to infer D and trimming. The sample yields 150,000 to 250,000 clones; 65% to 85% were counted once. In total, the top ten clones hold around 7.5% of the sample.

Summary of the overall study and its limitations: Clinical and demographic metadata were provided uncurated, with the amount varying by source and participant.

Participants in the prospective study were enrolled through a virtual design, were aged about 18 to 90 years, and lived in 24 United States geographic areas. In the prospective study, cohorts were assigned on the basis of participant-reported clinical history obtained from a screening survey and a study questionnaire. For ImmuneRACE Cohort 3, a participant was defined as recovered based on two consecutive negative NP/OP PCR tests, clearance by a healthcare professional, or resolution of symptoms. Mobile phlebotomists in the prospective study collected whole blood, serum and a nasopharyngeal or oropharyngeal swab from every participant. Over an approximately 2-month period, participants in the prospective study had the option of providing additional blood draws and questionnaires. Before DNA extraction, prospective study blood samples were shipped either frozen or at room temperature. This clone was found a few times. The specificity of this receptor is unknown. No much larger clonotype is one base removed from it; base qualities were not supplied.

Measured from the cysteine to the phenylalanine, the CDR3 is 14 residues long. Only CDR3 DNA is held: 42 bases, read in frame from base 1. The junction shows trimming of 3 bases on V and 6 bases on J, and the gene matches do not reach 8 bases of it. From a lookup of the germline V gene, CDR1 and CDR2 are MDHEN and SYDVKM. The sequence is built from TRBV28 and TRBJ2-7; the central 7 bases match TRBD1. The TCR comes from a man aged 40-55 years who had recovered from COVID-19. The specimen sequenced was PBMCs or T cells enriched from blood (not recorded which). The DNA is TGTGCCAGCAGTTTCGCCGGACAGGAGGTCGAGCAGTACTTC. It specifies CASSFAGQEVEQYF.